This paragraph reports one T cell receptor (beta chain). The data stem from a study of control samples from healthy donors and cancer patients. CDR3 length: 15 residues. The V and J ends lost 6 bases and 4 bases, in that order; junction bases with no gene match: 9. Germline V gene data show CDR1 as SGHAT and CDR2 as FQNNGV. TCRdb keeps only in-frame clones here, not all; method: immunoSEQ multiplex PCR. Of 150,000 to 180,000 clones listed, nearly 95% were seen once; the top ten hold around 2.5%. The sequenced sample consisted of blood. The receptor was isolated from a man aged 50 to 60 in good health. The chain joins TRBV11-2 to TRBJ2-5, with TRBD1 identical over 9 bases. CDR3 bases: TGTGCCAGCAGTTCCGGGACAGGGAGCGGAGAGACCCAGTACTTC. Translating gives CASSSGTGSGETQYF.